The sequence of this TCR beta chain was determined in a study of shared clonotypes between healthy human individuals. The protocol was immunoSEQ multiplex PCR, while the TCRdb copy is restricted to in-frame clones and leaves out a portion. The data hold approximately 640,000 clones, with 60% to 80% observed a single time. This CDR3 is built from 16 residues. V dropped 4 bases and J dropped 4; count of bases not matched to a gene: 11. Germline assignment: CDR1 SGDLS and CDR2 YYNGEE. The source material was memory CD4+ T cells sorted from blood. Documented subset: CD45RA-negative fraction. The TCR was taken from a woman aged 25 to 39 in good health. This chain uses TRBV9 with TRBJ2-3; 8 nucleotides line up with TRBD1. The CDR3 spells CASSLRQGSEADTQYF. The CDR3 bases are TGTGCCAGCAGCCTCCGACAGGGGTCGGAGGCAGATACGCAGTATTTT.